This TCR beta chain was identified during a study of cytomegalovirus exposure and HLA in healthy donors. Vbeta (60) and Jbeta (13) primers were used in the PCR. Assay used: immunoSEQ multiplex PCR; TCRdb lists only in-frame clones, some missing. The table has under 150,000 clones, around 72% seen once. Donors in the study were healthy people who gave bone marrow. Sequenced material: PBMCs. The sequence was collected from a human donor in good health.

The CDR3 sequence is CASTQTGLLNTEAFF. The CDR3, as DNA: TGTGCCAGCACCCAGACAGGGCTACTGAACACTGAAGCTTTCTTT. V and J are TRBV6-6 and TRBJ1-1; 7 nucleotides match TRBD1. The J segment lost 0 bases and the V segment lost 7 bases, leaving 8 bases of the junction unmatched. The CDR3 covers 15 residues. Germline V lookup: CDR1 MNHNY, CDR2 SVGAGI (reference sequence).